A single T cell receptor beta chain is shown here with its context. What it recognizes is unknown. In germline, CDR1 is LNHDA, CDR2 SQIVND (reference sequence). Trimming removed 5 bases from V and 7 bases from J; junction bases left unmatched: 6. The CDR3 has 14 residues. This entry is derived from a study of cytomegalovirus exposure and HLA in healthy donors. General study points: Available immune exposure information was restricted to CMV serostatus only.

Primers: 60 Vbeta forward and 13 Jbeta reverse. TCRdb keeps only in-frame clones here, not all; method: immunoSEQ multiplex PCR. Of about 130,000 clones detected, just under 80% appear once; the ten largest clones hold approximately 1%. The specimen was PBMCs. V gene TRBV19 combines with J gene TRBJ1-4; 8 positions agree with TRBD1. This receptor was obtained from a male donor in good health and CMV-seronegative. The CDR3 DNA follows: TGTGCCAGTAGTCCGGGACAGGAAGGTGAAAAACTGTTTTTT. Its translation is CASSPGQEGEKLFF.